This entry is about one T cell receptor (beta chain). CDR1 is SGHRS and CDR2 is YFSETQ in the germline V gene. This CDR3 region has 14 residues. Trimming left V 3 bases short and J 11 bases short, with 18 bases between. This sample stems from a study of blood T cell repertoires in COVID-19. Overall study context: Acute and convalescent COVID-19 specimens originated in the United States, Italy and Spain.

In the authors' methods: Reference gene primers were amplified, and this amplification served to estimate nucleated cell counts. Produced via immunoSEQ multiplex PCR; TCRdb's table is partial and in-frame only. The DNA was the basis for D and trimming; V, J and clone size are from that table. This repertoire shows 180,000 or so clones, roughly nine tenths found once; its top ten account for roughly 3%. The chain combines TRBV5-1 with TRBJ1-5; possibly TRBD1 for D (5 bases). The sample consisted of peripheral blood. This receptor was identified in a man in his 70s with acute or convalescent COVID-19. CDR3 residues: CASSSQGREGTQHF. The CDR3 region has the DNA TGCGCCAGCAGCTCCCAGGGACGGGAGGGGACCCAGCATTTT.